This T cell receptor (beta chain) was documented in a study of OX40 agonist ivuxolimab in advanced cancers. Regarding the study in general: The costimulatory receptor OX40 (CD134) was targeted by ivuxolimab, a fully human IgG2 agonistic monoclonal antibody. The purpose of peripheral TCRbeta sequencing was to test whether ivuxolimab changed TCR sequence diversity and led to clonal T-cell expansion. The paper describes the monotherapy dose-escalation part (N of about 57 patients) of the phase I trial of ivuxolimab. Intravenous ivuxolimab was administered to patients every 2 weeks at six dose levels: 0.01, 0.1, 0.3, 1.5, 3 and 10 mg/kg. Partial responses were achieved by three dose-escalation patients, of whom one had hepatocellular carcinoma and two had cutaneous melanoma. Patients were allowed to have had prior anti-PD-1, anti-PD-L1 or anti-CTLA-4 therapy, and about 40% of the dose-escalation patients had been treated with checkpoint inhibitors. In the dose-escalation cohort, 65% to 90% of patients were male, and the mean age was approximately 60 years, with a range of about 20 to 90. Among the approximately 50 dose-escalation patients, approximately 20 had hepatocellular carcinoma, approximately 15 melanoma, 9 renal cell carcinoma and 9 head and neck cancer. The paper as a whole reports these results and caveats: After ivuxolimab, CD8+ T cells had more expanded clones than CD4+ T cells on average. Low levels of normalized T-cell clonal expansion were also seen in some patients who did not respond. At doses from 0.1 to 3.0 mg/kg, clonal expansion was seen in both CD4+ and CD8+ blood T cells between baseline and week 6. In partial responders in the 0.1-3.0 mg/kg groups, normalized peripheral clonal expansion was found to be among the lowest, especially among CD8+ T cells. The antigen specificity of the clonally expanded peripheral T cells was not determined.

On this clone itself: The target of this receptor is not known. No much larger clone is present one base from it, and per-base qualities are unavailable.

Genomic DNA was extracted from sorted cells for sequencing of the TCRbeta CDR3 region. The immunoSEQ Assay was used for sequencing of TCRbeta CDR3 regions. TCRdb stores this immuneACCESS table with in-frame sequences only. Part of the clones is absent; in the studies checked, under half of the shortfall reflects unresolved V genes, and no reason is known for the rest. Within this sample are just under 85,000 clones, with approximately 88% of them counted one time only. Of the sample, approximately 7% is held by the ten largest clones. CDR1 and CDR2, looked up from the germline V gene, are MGHRA and YSYEKL. Relative to germline, V is missing 5 bases and J is missing 0 bases, with 13 bases of the junction outside any gene match. Reading from cysteine to phenylalanine, the CDR3 counts 18 amino acids. This entry keeps only the CDR3 DNA: 54 bases, framed from base 1. Patients with autoimmune disease history or receiving systemic immunosuppression were excluded from the trial. Peripheral blood for TCR sequencing was collected from all dose cohorts at baseline, on cycle 4 day 1, and on cycle 7 day 1. The samples were taken from a phase I, first-in-human, multicenter, open-label dose-escalation trial of ivuxolimab. Adults with locally advanced or metastatic melanoma, renal cell, hepatocellular, or head and neck squamous cell carcinoma were enrolled in the trial. Before TCR sequencing, CD4+ T cells and CD8+ T cells were sorted from peripheral blood as separate populations.

The V and J segments used are TRBV4-1 and TRBJ2-1; 7 central nucleotides agree with TRBD1. The sequencing used CD4+ or CD8+ T cells sorted from blood, collected in a trial of the OX40 agonist ivuxolimab. The receptor was isolated from an adult with an advanced solid tumor such as melanoma, head and neck, liver or kidney cancer. The CDR3 region has the sequence CASSFREDRMSSYNEQFF. The nucleotides are TGCGCCAGCAGCTTTCGTGAGGACAGGATGAGCTCCTACAATGAGCAGTTCTTC.